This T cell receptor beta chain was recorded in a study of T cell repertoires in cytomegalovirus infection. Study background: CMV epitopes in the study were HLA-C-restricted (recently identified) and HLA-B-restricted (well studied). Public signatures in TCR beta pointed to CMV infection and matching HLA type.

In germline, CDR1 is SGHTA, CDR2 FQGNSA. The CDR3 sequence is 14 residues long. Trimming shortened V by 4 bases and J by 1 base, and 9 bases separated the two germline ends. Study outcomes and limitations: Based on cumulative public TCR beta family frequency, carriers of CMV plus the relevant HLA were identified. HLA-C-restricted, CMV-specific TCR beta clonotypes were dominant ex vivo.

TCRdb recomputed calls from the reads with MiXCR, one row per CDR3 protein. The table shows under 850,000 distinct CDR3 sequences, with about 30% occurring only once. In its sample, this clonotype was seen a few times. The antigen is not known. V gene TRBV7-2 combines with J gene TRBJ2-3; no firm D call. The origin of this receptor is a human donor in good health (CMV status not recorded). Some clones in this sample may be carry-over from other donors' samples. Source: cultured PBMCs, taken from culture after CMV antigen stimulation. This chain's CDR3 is CASSYRVGTDTQYF. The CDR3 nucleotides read TGTGCCAGCAGCTATCGAGTTGGCACAGATACGCAGTATTTT.